Included here is one TCR beta chain sequence, with context. Antigen: not known. Looked up from germline, CDR1 is KGHSH and CDR2 is LQKENI. Trimming removed 4 bases at V and 0 bases at J, with 13 bases between. The CDR3 has 15 residues. This sample is drawn from a study of graft-versus-host responses after intestinal transplantation. General study findings and limits: Researchers found peak circulating GvH clone levels linked to early post-transplant HvG declines.

The repertoire was sequenced with immunoSEQ multiplex PCR; TCRdb's copy has only in-frame clones and lacks some. The sample consists of 75,000 to 100,000 clones, 91% of them appearing once. This receptor was taken from a human donor who was the organ donor for an intestinal transplant. The chain combines TRBV18 with TRBJ2-7; D may be TRBD2 (6 bases). Sample: unstimulated CD4+ T cells sorted from spleen or lymph node cells, taken before transplant. In nucleotides, the CDR3 is TGTGCCAGCTCACGAAGCGGGTCGAGCTCCTACGAGCAGTACTTC. This sequence encodes CASSRSGSSSYEQYF.